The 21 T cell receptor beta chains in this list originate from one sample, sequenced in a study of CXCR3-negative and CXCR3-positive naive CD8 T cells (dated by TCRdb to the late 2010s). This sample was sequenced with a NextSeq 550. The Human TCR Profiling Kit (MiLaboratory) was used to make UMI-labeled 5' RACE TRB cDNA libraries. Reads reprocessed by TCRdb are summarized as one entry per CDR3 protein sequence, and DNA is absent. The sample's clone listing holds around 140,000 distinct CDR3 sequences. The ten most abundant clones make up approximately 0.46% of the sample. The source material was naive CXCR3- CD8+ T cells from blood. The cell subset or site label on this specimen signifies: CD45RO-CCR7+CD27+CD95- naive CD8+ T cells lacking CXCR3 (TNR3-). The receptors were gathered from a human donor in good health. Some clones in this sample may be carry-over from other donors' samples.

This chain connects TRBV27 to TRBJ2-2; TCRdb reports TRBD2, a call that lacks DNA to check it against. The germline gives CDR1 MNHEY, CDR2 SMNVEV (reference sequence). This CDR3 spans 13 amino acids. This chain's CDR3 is CASMVSATGELFF.

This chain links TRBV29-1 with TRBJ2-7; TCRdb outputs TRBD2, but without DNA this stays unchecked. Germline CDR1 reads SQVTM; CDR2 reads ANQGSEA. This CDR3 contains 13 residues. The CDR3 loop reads CSVEREEPYEQYF.

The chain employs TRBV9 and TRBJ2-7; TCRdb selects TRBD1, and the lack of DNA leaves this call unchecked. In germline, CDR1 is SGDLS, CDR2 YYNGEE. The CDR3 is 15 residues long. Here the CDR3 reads CASSPYGQGDYEQYF.

This chain's CDR3 is CSVVTGTGELFF. The rearrangement uses TRBV29-1 and TRBJ2-2. The CDR3 has 12 amino acids. Germline V gene sequence: CDR1 SQVTM, CDR2 ANQGSEA.

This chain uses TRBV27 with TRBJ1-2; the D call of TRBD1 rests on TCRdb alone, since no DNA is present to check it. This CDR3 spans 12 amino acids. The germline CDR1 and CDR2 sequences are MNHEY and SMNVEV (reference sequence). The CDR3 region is CASRTDPYGYTF.

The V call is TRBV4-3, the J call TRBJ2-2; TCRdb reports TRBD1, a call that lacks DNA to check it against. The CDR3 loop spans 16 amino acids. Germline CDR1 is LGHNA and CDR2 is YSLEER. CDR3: CASSQERQGATGELFF.

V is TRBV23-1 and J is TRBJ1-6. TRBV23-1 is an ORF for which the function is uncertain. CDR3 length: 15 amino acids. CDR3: CASSQSWTYNSPLHF.

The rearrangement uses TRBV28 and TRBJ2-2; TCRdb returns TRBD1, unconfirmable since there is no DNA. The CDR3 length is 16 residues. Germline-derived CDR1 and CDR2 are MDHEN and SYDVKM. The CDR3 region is CASRHMGGPNTGELFF.

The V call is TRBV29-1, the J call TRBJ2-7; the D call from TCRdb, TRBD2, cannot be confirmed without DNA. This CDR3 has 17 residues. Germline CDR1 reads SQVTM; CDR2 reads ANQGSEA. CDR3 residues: CSVEVLAGLPPHYEQYF.

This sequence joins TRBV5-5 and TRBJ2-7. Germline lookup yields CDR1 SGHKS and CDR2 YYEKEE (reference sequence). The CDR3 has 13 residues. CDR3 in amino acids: CASSSWPSYEQYF.

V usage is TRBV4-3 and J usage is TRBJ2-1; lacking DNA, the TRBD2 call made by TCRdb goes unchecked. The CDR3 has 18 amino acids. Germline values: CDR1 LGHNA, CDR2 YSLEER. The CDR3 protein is CASSGWSSGGSSYNEQFF.

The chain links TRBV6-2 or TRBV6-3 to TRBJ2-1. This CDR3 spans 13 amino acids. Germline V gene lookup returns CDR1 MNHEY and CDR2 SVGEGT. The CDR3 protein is CASSLKSNNEQFF.

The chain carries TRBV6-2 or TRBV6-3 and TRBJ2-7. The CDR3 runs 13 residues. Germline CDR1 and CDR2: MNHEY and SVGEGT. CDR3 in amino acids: CASSYSYYYEQYF.

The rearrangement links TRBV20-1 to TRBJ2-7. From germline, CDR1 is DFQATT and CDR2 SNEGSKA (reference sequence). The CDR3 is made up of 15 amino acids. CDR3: CSASLSGRSSYEQYF.

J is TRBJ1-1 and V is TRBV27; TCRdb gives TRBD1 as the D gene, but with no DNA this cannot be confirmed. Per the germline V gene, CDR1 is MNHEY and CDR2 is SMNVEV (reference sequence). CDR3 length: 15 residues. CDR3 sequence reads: CASSLGTGVYTEAFF.

This CDR3 is CSVLPPSSYEQYF. The chain combines TRBV29-1 with TRBJ2-7; the D call of TRBD1 rests on TCRdb alone, since no DNA is present to check it. The CDR3 is made up of 13 amino acids. Germline lookup yields CDR1 SQVTM and CDR2 ANQGSEA.

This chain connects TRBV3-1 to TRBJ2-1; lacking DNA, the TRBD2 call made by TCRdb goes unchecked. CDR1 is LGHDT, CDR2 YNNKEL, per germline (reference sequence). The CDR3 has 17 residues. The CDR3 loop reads CASSQARSTSGSNEQFF.

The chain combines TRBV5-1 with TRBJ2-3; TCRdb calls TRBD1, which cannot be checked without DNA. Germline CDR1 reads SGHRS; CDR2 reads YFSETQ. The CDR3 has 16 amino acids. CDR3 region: CASRPGGQGPTDTQYF.

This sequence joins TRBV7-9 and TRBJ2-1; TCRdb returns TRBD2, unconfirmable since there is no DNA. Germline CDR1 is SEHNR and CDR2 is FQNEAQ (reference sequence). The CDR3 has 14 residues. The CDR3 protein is CASSLGGQENEQFF.

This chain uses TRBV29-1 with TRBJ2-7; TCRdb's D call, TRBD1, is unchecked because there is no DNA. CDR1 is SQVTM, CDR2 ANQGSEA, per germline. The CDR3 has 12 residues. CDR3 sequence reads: CSVRTEAYEQYF.

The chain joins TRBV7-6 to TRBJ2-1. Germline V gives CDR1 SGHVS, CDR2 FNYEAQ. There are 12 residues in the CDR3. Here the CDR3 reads CASSSPNNEQFF.